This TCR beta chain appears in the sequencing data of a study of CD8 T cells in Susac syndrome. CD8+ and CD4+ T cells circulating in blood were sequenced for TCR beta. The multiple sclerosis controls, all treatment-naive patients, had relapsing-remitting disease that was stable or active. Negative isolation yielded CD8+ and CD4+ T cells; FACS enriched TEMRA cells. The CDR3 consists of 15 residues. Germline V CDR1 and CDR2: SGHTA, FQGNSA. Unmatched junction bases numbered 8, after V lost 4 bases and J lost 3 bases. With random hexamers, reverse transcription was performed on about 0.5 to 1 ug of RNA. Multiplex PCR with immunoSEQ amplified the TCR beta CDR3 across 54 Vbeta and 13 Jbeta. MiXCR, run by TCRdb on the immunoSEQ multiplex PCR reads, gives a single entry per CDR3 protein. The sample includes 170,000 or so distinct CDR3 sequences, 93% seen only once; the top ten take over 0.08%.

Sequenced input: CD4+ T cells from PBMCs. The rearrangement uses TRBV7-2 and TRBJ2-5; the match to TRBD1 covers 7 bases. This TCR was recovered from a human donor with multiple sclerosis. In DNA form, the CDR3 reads TGTGCCAGCAGCTCGCTCTGGACAGGAAAAGAGACCCAGTACTTC. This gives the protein CASSSLWTGKETQYF.